The 29 T cell receptor beta chains given below trace back to one sample, sequenced in a study of cytomegalovirus exposure and HLA in healthy donors. Both 60 Vbeta primers and 13 Jbeta primers went into the PCR. Here immunoSEQ multiplex PCR was the method, and the copy in TCRdb shows in-frame clones only, minus some. This table holds around 140,000 clones, under 75% found once. Sequenced input: PBMCs. Receptors originate from a woman in her 40s in good health and CMV-seronegative.

The rearrangement uses TRBV7-2 and TRBJ1-4; D is undetermined. The V gene's germline CDR1 is SGHTA and CDR2 FQGNSA. V gave up 5 bases and J gave up 3 bases, with 19 bases separating them. This CDR3 contains 17 residues. As DNA, the CDR3 is TGTGCCAGCAGCCAAACTTTCCGGGGTTCAGCTAATGAAAAACTGTTTTTT. This translates into CASSQTFRGSANEKLFF.

V gene TRBV30 combines with J gene TRBJ1-4; D not resolved. Germline lookup yields CDR1 GTSNPN and CDR2 SVGIG (reference sequence). CDR3 length equals 14 residues. The ends were cut back, 1 base at V and 0 bases at J, with 6 bases in the middle. The DNA of the CDR3 is TGTGCCTGGAGTGGAGGCACAACTAATGAAAAACTGTTTTTT. The encoded protein is CAWSGGTTNEKLFF.

The chain uses TRBV9 and TRBJ2-3; no definite D call. The CDR3 spans 15 residues. The germline V and J ends were trimmed by 0 bases and 2 bases, with 10 bases remaining between them. Germline CDR1 is SGDLS and CDR2 is YYNGEE. The CDR3 here is CASSVVPQHTDTQYF. The CDR3 DNA sequence: TGTGCCAGCAGCGTAGTTCCCCAACACACAGATACGCAGTATTTT.

This clone occurred once. The chain employs TRBV7-8 and TRBJ1-5; TRBD1 matches at 8 bases. Germline V CDR1 and CDR2: SGHVS, FQNEAQ. V lost 8 bases and J lost 7; bases outside the gene matches: 7. The CDR3 is made up of 13 amino acids. DNA of the CDR3: TGTGCCAGCGCGTACCAGGGGGCGCAGCCCCAGCATTTT. Amino acids: CASAYQGAQPQHF.

This clone was picked up a small number of times. The chain is built from TRBV4-1 and TRBJ2-7; 9 nucleotides match TRBD1. V was clipped by 4 bases and J by 2 bases; unmatched bases: 3. The length of the CDR3 is 14 residues. CDR1 is MGHRA, CDR2 YSYEKL, per germline. This CDR3 reads CASSPGTGTYEQYF. The CDR3 coding sequence is TGCGCCAGCAGCCCCGGGACAGGGACCTACGAGCAGTACTTC.

CDR3 coding DNA: TGCAGCGTTGTTCTGGAGGGGCCATCCTACGAGCAGTACTTC. This encodes CSVVLEGPSYEQYF. The rearrangement joins TRBV29-1 to TRBJ2-7; a possible D gene is TRBD2 (6 bases). Trimming removed 4 bases from V and 1 base from J, with 14 bases in between. The germline CDR1 and CDR2 sequences are SQVTM and ANQGSEA. The CDR3 length is 14 residues.

This chain joins TRBV7-2 and TRBJ1-2; no clear D gene. V gave up 1 base and J gave up 6 bases, with 15 bases separating them. This CDR3 has 15 residues. CDR1 is SGHTA, CDR2 FQGNSA, per germline. The CDR3 coding sequence is TGTGCCAGCAGCTTAGGCCTTGCAGGCCAGAATGGCTACACCTTC. It codes for CASSLGLAGQNGYTF.

The chain has TRBV6-1 and TRBJ2-7; D ambiguous. V was clipped by 7 bases and J by 1 base, with 8 bases between them. There are 12 residues in the CDR3. Germline CDR1 is MNHNS and CDR2 is SASEGT. The CDR3 protein is CASTDLSYEQYF. CDR3 sequence (DNA): TGTGCCAGCACTGATCTATCCTACGAGCAGTACTTC.

This clone showed up just a few times. This sequence joins TRBV11-2 and TRBJ2-5; 7 positions match TRBD2. The trim removed 5 bases at V and 0 bases at J, leaving 9 bases unmatched. Germline values: CDR1 SGHAT, CDR2 FQNNGV. The CDR3 has 16 residues. The CDR3 DNA reads as TGTGCCAGCAGCCGACCGAATACTAGCGACCAAGAGACCCAGTACTTC. Translated: CASSRPNTSDQETQYF.

This sequence joins TRBV28 and TRBJ1-1, with 9 bases fitting TRBD1. Germline V gene sequence: CDR1 MDHEN, CDR2 SYDVKM. Germline trimming cut 8 bases from V and 2 bases from J; bases unmatched to any gene: 9. The CDR3 is 15 amino acids. The CDR3, as DNA: TGTGCCAGCGGGGTGACAGGGGGGGGAAACACTGAAGCTTTCTTT. The encoded protein is CASGVTGGGNTEAFF. The full variable domain, in which reference TRBV28 and TRBJ1-1 provide the parts outside the CDR3, is DVKVTQSSRYLVKRTGEKVFLECVQDMDHENMFWYRQDPGLGLRLIYFSYDVKMKEKGDIPEGYSVSREKKERFSLILESASTNQTSMYLCASGVTGGGNTEAFFGQGTRLTVV.

This chain uses TRBV6-1 with TRBJ2-7; 8 nucleotides line up with TRBD1. Per germline, CDR1 MNHNS and CDR2 SASEGT. J lost 1 base, V lost 8 bases, and 10 bases had no gene match. This CDR3 region has 15 residues. CDR3 in amino acids: CASRSRRDRSYEQYF. CDR3 DNA: TGTGCCAGCCGCTCACGGCGGGACAGGTCCTACGAGCAGTACTTC.

The rearrangement joins TRBV19 to TRBJ2-2; 8 nucleotides line up with TRBD2. This CDR3 has 15 residues. The trim removed 8 bases at V and 4 bases at J, leaving 9 bases unmatched. Per germline, CDR1 LNHDA and CDR2 SQIVND (reference sequence). DNA of the CDR3: TGTGCCAGTGCCTTTCAAGGACTAGCCACCGGGGAGCTGTTTTTT. Encoded protein: CASAFQGLATGELFF.

V and J are TRBV4-1 and TRBJ1-4; no definite D call. This CDR3 contains 17 residues. V shed 0 bases and J shed 8 bases, with 19 bases lying between them. Germline-derived CDR1 and CDR2 are MGHRA and YSYEKL. The CDR3 DNA sequence: TGCGCCAGCAGCCAAGAGAGCTGGTACGTACGGTACGAAAAACTGTTTTTT. Its translation: CASSQESWYVRYEKLFF.

This clone was counted only a few times. The chain employs TRBV4-2 and TRBJ2-5; 9 bases are shared with TRBD2. The CDR3 is made up of 15 amino acids. Germline CDR1 and CDR2: LGHNA and YNFKEQ. V lost 0 bases and J lost 9; bases outside the gene matches: 8. This CDR3 reads CASSQDRSGGRAQYF. The CDR3 DNA reads TGTGCCAGCAGCCAAGATCGGAGCGGGGGGCGGGCCCAGTACTTC.

This clone has a handful of counts. This rearrangement joins TRBV7-2 to TRBJ2-7; 7 bases agree with TRBD1. Losses at the gene ends were 5 bases for V and 4 bases for J; bases not matched to a gene: 8. In germline, CDR1 is SGHTA, CDR2 FQGNSA. There are 14 residues in the CDR3. The CDR3 protein is CASSHGQGVYEQYF. CDR3 sequence (DNA): TGTGCCAGCAGCCATGGGCAGGGGGTGTACGAGCAGTACTTC.

This sequence joins TRBV28 and TRBJ1-4; no clear D. Germline V gene lookup returns CDR1 MDHEN and CDR2 SYDVKM. CDR3 length equals 11 residues. V was trimmed by 4 bases and J by 7 bases, leaving 4 bases between them. In DNA, the CDR3 is TGTGCCAGCAGTTCACTTGAAAAACTGTTTTTT. It is translated as CASSSLEKLFF.

The chain recombines TRBV7-7 with TRBJ2-5; 12 nucleotides align to TRBD2. The trim removed 0 bases at V and 5 bases at J, leaving 1 base unmatched. The CDR3 contains 15 residues. CDR1 is SSHAT and CDR2 is FNYEAQ in the germline V gene (reference sequence). The CDR3 bases are TGTGCCAGCAGCTTAGCTGGACTAGCGGGGGAGACCCAGTACTTC. Its protein product is CASSLAGLAGETQYF.

This chain links TRBV5-5 with TRBJ2-5; no definite D call. The CDR3 consists of 12 residues. Per the germline V gene, CDR1 is SGHKS and CDR2 is YYEKEE (reference sequence). V lost 7 bases, J lost 4 bases, and 11 bases lay in between. The CDR3 DNA follows: TGTGCCAGCCGTATTGTGCGAGAGACCCAGTACTTC. Protein sequence: CASRIVRETQYF.

This clone came up once. This sample also contains other DNA sequences that code for the same CDR3. This sequence joins TRBV6-1 and TRBJ1-4; no clear D. Trimming stripped 6 bases from V and 1 base from J, with 12 bases between. Germline V gives CDR1 MNHNS, CDR2 SASEGT. The CDR3 contains 15 residues. For the CDR3, the DNA is TGTGCCAGCAGCGAGGGCCCAGGAACTAATGAAAAACTGTTTTTT. Its protein is CASSEGPGTNEKLFF.

The rearrangement links TRBV29-1 to TRBJ2-1; TRBD2 matches at 7 bases. Germline V gene data show CDR1 as SQVTM and CDR2 as ANQGSEA. This CDR3 has 11 residues. The trim removed 4 bases at V and 6 bases at J, leaving 0 bases unmatched. The CDR3 sequence is CSVGGGNEQFF. Written as DNA, the CDR3 is TGCAGCGTTGGGGGGGGCAATGAGCAGTTCTTC.

J is TRBJ2-1 and V is TRBV27, with 8 bases lining up with TRBD1. The germline gives CDR1 MNHEY, CDR2 SMNVEV (reference sequence). Trimming at V came to 5 bases and at J to 10 bases, leaving 4 bases not matched to a gene. The CDR3 has 12 residues. CDR3 nucleotides: TGTGCCAGCAGTGCAGGACAGGGCGAGCAGTTCTTC. It translates to CASSAGQGEQFF.

CDR3 DNA sequence: TGTGCCAGCAGCCAAGATACTAAAGGACACCTAACTGCCCCCGGGCTGTTTTTT. Translated: CASSQDTKGHLTAPGLFF. The chain uses TRBV4-2 and TRBJ1-4, with a tentative D call TRBD1 (5 bases). Germline V gene data show CDR1 as LGHNA and CDR2 as YNFKEQ. This CDR3 has 18 amino acids. V lost 0 bases, J lost 14 bases, and 28 bases lay in between.

V is TRBV30 and J is TRBJ2-5; 14 nucleotides line up with TRBD2. J gave up 4 bases and V 1 base, and 5 bases lay outside the gene matches. Germline CDR1 GTSNPN, CDR2 SVGIG (reference sequence). The CDR3 consists of 16 residues. In DNA, the CDR3 is TGTGCCTGGAGTGCCGGACTAGCGGGGGGTCGAGAGACCCAGTACTTC. It codes for CAWSAGLAGGRETQYF.

The rearrangement uses TRBV5-4 and TRBJ1-1, with D maybe TRBD1 (6 bases). Germline CDR1 and CDR2: SGHNT and YYREEE (reference sequence). The CDR3 is made up of 14 amino acids. Trimming left V 2 bases short and J 0 bases short, with 8 bases between. The CDR3 sequence is CASSFRGVNTEAFF. As DNA, the CDR3 is TGTGCCAGCAGCTTCAGGGGTGTGAACACTGAAGCTTTCTTT.

The chain links TRBV30 to TRBJ1-5; D is uncertain. Between the trimmed V and J ends, which lost 5 bases and 3 bases, there was a span of 8 bases. Germline loops: CDR1 GTSNPN, CDR2 SVGIG (reference sequence). The CDR3 is made up of 12 amino acids. Here the CDR3 reads CAWGGDNQPQHF. As DNA, the CDR3 is TGTGCCTGGGGAGGCGACAATCAGCCCCAGCATTTT. Supplemented by reference TRBV30 and TRBJ1-5, the full variable domain reads SQTIHQWPATLVQPVGSPLSLECTVEGTSNPNLYWYRQAAGRGLQLLFYSVGIGQISSEVPQNLSASRPQDRQFILSSKKLLLSDSGFYLCAWGGDNQPQHFGDGTRLSIL.

This clone was counted between two and nine times. DNA for the CDR3: TGTGCCAGCAGCTTACGTGGTCGACAAACTAATTCACCCCTCCACTTT. Amino acids: CASSLRGRQTNSPLHF. The V gene is TRBV7-3, the J gene TRBJ1-6; D gene unclear. This CDR3 is built from 16 residues. Germline V gene lookup returns CDR1 SGHTA and CDR2 FQGTGA. V gave up 2 bases and J gave up 6 bases, with 14 bases separating them.

The CDR3 DNA follows: TGTGCCAGCAGCGTAGGGGGCCCCGCCAACACAGATACGCAGTATTTT. This gives the protein CASSVGGPANTDTQYF. The genes are TRBV9 and TRBJ2-3, with D perhaps TRBD1 (5 bases). Deletions cut 0 bases from V and 2 bases from J, with 13 bases between. CDR1 SGDLS and CDR2 YYNGEE come from the germline V gene. This CDR3 has 16 residues.

This clone was seen once. This chain joins TRBV14 and TRBJ2-5, with 9 bases fitting TRBD2. The CDR3 runs 17 residues. Germline CDR1 and CDR2: SGHDN and FVKESK. J was trimmed by 2 bases and V by 0 bases; bases with no gene match: 7. In nucleotides, the CDR3 is TGTGCCAGCAGCCAAGATACCTGGCTAGCGGGACAAGAGACCCAGTACTTC. Residues: CASSQDTWLAGQETQYF. The whole variable domain, remainder taken from reference TRBV14 and TRBJ2-5, is EAGVTQFPSHSVIEKGQTVTLRCDPISGHDNLYWYRRVMGKEIKFLLHFVKESKQDESGMPNNRFLAERTGGTYSTLKVQPAELEDSGVYFCASSQDTWLAGQETQYFGPGTRLLVL.

The gene calls are TRBV5-1 and TRBJ1-6; D is uncertain. The CDR3 has 14 amino acids. With 0 bases removed from V and 11 bases from J, the gap between germline ends came to 12 bases. Germline CDR1 reads SGHRS; CDR2 reads YFSETQ. The CDR3 DNA reads TGCGCCAGCAGCTTGGCTGGCGGACTTCCACCCCTCCACTTT. It specifies CASSLAGGLPPLHF. The whole variable domain, filled in from reference TRBV5-1 and TRBJ1-6, reads KAGVTQTPRYLIKTRGQQVTLSCSPISGHRSVSWYQQTPGQGLQFLFEYFSETQRNKGNFPGRFSGRQFSNSRSEMNVSTLELGDSALYLCASSLAGGLPPLHFGNGTRLTVT.